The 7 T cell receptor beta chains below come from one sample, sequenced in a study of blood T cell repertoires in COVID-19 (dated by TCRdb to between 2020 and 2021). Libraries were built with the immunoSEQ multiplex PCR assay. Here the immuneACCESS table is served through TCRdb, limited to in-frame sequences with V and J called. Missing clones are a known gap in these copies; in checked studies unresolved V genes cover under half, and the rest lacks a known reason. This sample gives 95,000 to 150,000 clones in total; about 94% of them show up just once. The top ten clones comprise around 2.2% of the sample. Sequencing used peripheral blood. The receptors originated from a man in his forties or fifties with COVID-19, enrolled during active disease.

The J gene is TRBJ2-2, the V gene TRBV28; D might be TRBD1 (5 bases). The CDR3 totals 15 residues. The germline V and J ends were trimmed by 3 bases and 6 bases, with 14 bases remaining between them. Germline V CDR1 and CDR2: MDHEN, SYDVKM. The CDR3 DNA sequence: TGTGCCAGCAGTTTGCATCAGGGCTTGGCCGGGGAGCTGTTTTTT. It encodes CASSLHQGLAGELFF.

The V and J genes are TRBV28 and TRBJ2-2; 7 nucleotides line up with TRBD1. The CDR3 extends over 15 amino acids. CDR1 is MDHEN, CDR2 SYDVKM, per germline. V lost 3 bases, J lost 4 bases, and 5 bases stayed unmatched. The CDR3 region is CASSFGQEATGELFF. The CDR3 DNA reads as TGTGCCAGCAGTTTCGGACAGGAGGCCACCGGGGAGCTGTTTTTT.

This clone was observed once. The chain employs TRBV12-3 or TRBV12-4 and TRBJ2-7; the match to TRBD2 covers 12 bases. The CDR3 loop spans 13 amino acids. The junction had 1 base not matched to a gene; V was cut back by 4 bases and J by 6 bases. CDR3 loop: CASSSLAGGEQYF. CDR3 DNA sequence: TGTGCCAGCAGTTCACTAGCGGGAGGCGAGCAGTACTTC.

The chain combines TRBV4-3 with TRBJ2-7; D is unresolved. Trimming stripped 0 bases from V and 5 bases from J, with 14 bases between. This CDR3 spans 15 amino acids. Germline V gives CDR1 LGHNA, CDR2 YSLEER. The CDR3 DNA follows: TGCGCCAGCAGCCAAGAGGCCAGTCAGCGCCACGAGCAGTACTTC. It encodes CASSQEASQRHEQYF.

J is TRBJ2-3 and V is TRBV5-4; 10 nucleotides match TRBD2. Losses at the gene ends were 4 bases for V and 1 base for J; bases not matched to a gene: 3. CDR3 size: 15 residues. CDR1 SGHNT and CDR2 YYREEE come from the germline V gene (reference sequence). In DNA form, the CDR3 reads TGTGCCAGCAGCGGAGCGGGAGGGGGCACAGATACGCAGTATTTT. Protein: CASSGAGGGTDTQYF.

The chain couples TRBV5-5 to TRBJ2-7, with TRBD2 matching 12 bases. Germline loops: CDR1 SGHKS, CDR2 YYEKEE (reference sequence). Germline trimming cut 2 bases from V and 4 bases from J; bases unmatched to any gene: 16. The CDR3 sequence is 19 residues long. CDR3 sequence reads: CASSLRLGNGLAGYYEQYF. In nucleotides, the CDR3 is TGTGCCAGCAGCTTAAGGTTAGGAAATGGACTAGCGGGATATTACGAGCAGTACTTC. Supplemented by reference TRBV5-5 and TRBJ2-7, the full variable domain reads DAGVTQSPTHLIKTRGQQVTLRCSPISGHKSVSWYQQVLGQGPQFIFQYYEKEERGRGNFPDRFSARQFPNYSSELNVNALLLGDSALYLCASSLRLGNGLAGYYEQYFGPGTRLTVT.

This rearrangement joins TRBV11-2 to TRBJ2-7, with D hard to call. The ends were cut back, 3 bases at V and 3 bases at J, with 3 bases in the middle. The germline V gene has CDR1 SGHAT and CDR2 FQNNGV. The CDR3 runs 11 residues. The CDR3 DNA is TGTGCCAGCAGCTTTCACTACGAGCAGTACGTC. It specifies CASSFHYEQYV.